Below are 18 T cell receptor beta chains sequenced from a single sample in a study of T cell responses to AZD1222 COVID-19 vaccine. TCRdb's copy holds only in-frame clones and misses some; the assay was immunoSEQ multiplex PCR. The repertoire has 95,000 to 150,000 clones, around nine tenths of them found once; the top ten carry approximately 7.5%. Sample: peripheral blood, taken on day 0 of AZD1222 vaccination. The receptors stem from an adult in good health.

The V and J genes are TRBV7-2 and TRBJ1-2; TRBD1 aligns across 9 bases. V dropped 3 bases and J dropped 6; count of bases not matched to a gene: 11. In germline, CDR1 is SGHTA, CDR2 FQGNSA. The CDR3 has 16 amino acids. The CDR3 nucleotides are TGTGCCAGCAGCTTCGGGGGGGGCCGGACAGGGGATGGCTACACCTTC. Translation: CASSFGGGRTGDGYTF.

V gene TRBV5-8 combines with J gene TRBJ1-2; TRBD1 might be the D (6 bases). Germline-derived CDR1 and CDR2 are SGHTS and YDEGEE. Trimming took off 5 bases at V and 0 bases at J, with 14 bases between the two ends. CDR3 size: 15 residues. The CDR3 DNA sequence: TGTGCCAGCAGAAGGTGGGGGCTTGCTAACTATGGCTACACCTTC. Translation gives CASRRWGLANYGYTF.

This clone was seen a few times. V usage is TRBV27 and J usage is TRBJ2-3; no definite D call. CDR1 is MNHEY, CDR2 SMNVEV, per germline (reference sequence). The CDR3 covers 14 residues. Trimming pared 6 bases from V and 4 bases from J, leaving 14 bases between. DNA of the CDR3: TGTGCCAGCAGCCCTAGTTGGTCCCCAGATACGCAGTATTTT. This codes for CASSPSWSPDTQYF.

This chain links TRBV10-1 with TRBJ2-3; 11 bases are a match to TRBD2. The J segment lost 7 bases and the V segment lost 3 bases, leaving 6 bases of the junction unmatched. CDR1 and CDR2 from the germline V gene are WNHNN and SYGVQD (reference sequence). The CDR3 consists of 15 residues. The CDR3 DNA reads TGCGCCAGCAGTGAAGGCCTAGCGGGGGGTAATACGCAGTATTTT. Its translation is CASSEGLAGGNTQYF.

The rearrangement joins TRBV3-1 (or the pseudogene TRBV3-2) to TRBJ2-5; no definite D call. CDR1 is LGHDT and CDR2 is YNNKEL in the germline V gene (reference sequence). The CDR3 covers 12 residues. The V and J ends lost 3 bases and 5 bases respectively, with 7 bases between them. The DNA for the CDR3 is TGTGCCAGCAGCCAGAGATGGGAGACCCAGTACTTC. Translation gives CASSQRWETQYF.

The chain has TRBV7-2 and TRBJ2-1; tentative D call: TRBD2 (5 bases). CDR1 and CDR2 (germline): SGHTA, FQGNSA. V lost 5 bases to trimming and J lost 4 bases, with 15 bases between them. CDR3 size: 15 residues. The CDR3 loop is CASSAPPGGYNEQFF. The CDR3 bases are TGTGCCAGCAGCGCACCCCCTGGAGGTTACAATGAGCAGTTCTTC. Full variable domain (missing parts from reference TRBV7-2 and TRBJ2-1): GAGVSQSPSNKVTEKGKDVELRCDPISGHTALYWYRQSLGQGLEFLIYFQGNSAPDKSGLPSDRFSAERTGGSVSTLTIQRTQQEDSAVYLCASSAPPGGYNEQFFGPGTRLTVL.

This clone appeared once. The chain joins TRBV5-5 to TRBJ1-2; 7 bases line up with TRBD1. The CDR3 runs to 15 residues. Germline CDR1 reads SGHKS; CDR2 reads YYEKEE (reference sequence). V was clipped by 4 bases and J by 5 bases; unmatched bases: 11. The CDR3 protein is CASSPAGQRIYGYTF. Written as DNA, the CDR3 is TGTGCCAGCAGCCCGGCGGGACAGCGGATTTATGGCTACACCTTC.

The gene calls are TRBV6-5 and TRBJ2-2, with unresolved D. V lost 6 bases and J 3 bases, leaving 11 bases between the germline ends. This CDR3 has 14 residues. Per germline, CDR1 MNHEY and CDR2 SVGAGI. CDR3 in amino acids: CASRPGPDTGELFF. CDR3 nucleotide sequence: TGTGCCAGCAGGCCGGGCCCCGACACCGGGGAGCTGTTTTTT.

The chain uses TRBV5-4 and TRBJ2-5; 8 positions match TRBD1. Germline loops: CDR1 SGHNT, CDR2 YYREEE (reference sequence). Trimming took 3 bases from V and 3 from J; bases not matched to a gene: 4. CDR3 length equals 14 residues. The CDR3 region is CASSSRGLEETQYF. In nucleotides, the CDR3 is TGTGCCAGCAGCTCCAGGGGGCTGGAAGAGACCCAGTACTTC. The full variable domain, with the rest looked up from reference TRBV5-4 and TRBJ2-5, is ETGVTQSPTHLIKTRGQQVTLRCSSQSGHNTVSWYQQALGQGPQFIFQYYREEENGRGNFPPRFSGLQFPNYSSELNVNALELDDSALYLCASSSRGLEETQYFGPGTRLLVL.

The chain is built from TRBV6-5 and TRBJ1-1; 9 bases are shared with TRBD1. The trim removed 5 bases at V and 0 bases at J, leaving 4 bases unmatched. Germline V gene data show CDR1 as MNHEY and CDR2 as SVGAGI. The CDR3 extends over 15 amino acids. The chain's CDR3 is CASSRGTGLNTEAFF. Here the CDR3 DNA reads TGTGCCAGCAGTAGGGGGACAGGGCTGAACACTGAAGCTTTCTTT.

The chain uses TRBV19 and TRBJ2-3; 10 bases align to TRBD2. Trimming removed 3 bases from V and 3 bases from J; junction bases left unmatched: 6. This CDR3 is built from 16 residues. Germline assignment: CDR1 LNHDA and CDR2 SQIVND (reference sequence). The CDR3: CASSMLAGGMTDTQYF. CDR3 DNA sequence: TGTGCCAGTAGTATGTTAGCGGGAGGAATGACAGATACGCAGTATTTT.

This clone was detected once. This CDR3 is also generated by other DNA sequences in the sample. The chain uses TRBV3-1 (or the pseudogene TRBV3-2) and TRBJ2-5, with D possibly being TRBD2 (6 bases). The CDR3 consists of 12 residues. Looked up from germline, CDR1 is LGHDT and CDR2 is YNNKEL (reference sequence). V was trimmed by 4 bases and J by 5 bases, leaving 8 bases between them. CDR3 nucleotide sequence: TGTGCCAGCAGCCCCCGGGAGGAGACCCAGTACTTC. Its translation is CASSPREETQYF.

This chain's CDR3 is CSASPGTSGVQETQYF. DNA for the CDR3: TGCAGTGCTAGTCCTGGGACTAGCGGGGTACAAGAGACCCAGTACTTC. The chain employs TRBV20-1 and TRBJ2-5, with TRBD2 matching 13 bases. V lost 3 bases and J lost 2; bases outside the gene matches: 6. The CDR3 spans 16 residues. CDR1 is DFQATT and CDR2 is SNEGSKA in the germline V gene (reference sequence).

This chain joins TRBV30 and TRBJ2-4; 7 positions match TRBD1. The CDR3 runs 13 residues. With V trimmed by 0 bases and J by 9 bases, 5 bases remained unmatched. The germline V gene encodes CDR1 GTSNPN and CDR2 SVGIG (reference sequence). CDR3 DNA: TGTGCCTGGAGTGTACAGGGGCACGCCATTCAGTACTTC. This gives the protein CAWSVQGHAIQYF.

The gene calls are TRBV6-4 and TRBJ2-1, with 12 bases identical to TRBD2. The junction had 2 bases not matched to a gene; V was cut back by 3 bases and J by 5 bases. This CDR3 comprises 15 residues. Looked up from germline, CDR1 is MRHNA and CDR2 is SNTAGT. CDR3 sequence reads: CASSEGLAGHNEQFF. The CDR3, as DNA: TGTGCCAGCAGTGAGGGACTAGCGGGCCACAATGAGCAGTTCTTC.

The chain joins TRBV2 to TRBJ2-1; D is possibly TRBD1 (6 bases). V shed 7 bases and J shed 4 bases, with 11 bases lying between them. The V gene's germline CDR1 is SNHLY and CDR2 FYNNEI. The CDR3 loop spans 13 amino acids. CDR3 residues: CASNRDKYNEQFF. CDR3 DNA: TGTGCCAGCAACAGGGATAAGTACAATGAGCAGTTCTTC.

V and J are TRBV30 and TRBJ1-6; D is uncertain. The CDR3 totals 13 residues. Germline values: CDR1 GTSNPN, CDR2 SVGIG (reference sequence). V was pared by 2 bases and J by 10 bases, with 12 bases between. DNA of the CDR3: TGTGCCTGGAGTAGTCAGATGGGCTCACCCCTCCACTTT. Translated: CAWSSQMGSPLHF.

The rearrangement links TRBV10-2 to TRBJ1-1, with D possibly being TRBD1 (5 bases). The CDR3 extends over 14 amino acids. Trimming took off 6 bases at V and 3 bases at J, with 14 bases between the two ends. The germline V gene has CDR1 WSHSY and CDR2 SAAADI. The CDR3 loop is CASRYRLADTEAFF. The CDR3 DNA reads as TGCGCCAGCAGGTACAGGCTTGCCGACACTGAAGCTTTCTTT.